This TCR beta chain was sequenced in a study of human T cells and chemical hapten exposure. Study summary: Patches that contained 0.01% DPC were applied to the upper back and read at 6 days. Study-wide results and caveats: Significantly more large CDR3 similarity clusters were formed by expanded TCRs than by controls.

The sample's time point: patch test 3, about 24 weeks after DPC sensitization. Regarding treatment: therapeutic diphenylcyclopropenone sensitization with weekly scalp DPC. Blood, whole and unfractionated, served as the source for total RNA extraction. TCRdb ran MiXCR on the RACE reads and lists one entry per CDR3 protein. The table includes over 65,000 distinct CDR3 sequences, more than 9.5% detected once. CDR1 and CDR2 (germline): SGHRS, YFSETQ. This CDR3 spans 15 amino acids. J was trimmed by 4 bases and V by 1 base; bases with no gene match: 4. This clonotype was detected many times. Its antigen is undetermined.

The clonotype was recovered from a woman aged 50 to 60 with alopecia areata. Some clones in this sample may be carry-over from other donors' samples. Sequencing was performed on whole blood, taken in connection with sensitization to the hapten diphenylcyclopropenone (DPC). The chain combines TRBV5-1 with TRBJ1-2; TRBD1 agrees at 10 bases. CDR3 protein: CASSLRQGASYGYTF. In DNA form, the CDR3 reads TGCGCCAGCAGCTTGAGACAGGGGGCGAGCTATGGCTACACCTTC.